This T cell receptor (beta chain) stems from a study of blood T cell repertoires in COVID-19. The wider study: The samples span acute and convalescent COVID-19 from the United States, Italy and Spain. T cells, B-cell-depleted T cells, or PBMCs provided the cDNA or gDNA that served as material.

Germline V gene sequence: CDR1 SGDLS, CDR2 YYNGEE. CDR3 length: 13 residues. Between the trimmed V and J ends, which lost 4 bases and 1 base, there was a span of 8 bases. Sequencing was performed with immunoSEQ multiplex PCR; in TCRdb, only in-frame clones are kept and a portion is missing. This table holds 85,000 or so clones, 86% found once. Sample: peripheral blood. The chain uses TRBV9 and TRBJ2-5; no clear D. This clonotype was sampled from a man over 45 with active or convalescent COVID-19. DNA for the CDR3: TGTGCCAGCAGCCCCCAACTCCAAGAGACCCAGTACTTC. Translating gives CASSPQLQETQYF.